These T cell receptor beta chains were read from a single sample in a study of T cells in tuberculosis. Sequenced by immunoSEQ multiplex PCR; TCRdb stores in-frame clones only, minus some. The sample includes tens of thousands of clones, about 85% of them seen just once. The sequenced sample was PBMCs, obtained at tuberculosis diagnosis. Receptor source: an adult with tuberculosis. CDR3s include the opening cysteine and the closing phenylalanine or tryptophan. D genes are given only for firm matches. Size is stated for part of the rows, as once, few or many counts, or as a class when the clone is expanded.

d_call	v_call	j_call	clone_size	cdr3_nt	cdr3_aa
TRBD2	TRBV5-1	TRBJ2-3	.	TGCGCCAGCAGCTTATTAGCGGGGGTTACAGATACGCAGTATTTT	CASSLLAGVTDTQYF
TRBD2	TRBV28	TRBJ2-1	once	TGTGCCAGCCTCGGGACTAGCGGGAGCTCCTACAATGAGCAGTTCTTC	CASLGTSGSSYNEQFF
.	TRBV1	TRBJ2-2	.	TGCACCAGCAACCGGACTAGCGGGAGCCCACCCGGGGAGCTGTTTTTT	CTSNRTSGSPPGELFF
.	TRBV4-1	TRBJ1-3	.	TGCGCCAGCAGCCAAACCCTCCGGGATATAGGAAACACCATATATTTT	CASSQTLRDIGNTIYF
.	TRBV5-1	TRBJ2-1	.	TGCGCCAGCAGCGTGGGCCCAGGGGACTCCTACAATGAGCAGTTCTTC	CASSVGPGDSYNEQFF
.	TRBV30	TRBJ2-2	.	TGTGCCTGGAGTGTCCTTAGGACATTGAACACCGGGGAGCTGTTTTTT	CAWSVLRTLNTGELFF
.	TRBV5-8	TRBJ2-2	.	TGTGCCAGCAGCTTGCCGGGATTCACCGGGGAGCTGTTTTTT	CASSLPGFTGELFF
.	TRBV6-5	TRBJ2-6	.	TGTGCCAGCAGTTTGTACTCTGGGGCCAACGTCCTGACTTTC	CASSLYSGANVLTF
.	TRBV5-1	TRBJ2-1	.	TGCGCCAGCAGCTTGGTCAATGCCTACAATGAGCAGTTCTTC	CASSLVNAYNEQFF
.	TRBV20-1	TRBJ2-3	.	TGCAGTGCTAGAGTCTTAGATACGCAGTATTTT	CSARVLDTQYF
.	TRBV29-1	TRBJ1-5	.	TGCAGCGTCAAGTCGGGTGATCAGCCCCAGCATTTT	CSVKSGDQPQHF
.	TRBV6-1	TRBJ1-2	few	TGTGCCACAACCTTAGGGGGGGCAATGGATGGCTACACCTTC	CATTLGGAMDGYTF
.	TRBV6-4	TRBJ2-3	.	TGTGCCAGCAGTGGGCAGGCCACAGATACGCAGTATTTT	CASSGQATDTQYF
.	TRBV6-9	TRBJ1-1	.	TGTGCCAGCAGTTTTGCCATTGAGGACACTGAAGCTTTCTTT	CASSFAIEDTEAFF
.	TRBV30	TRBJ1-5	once	TGTGCCTGGAGTTTTCTCGGGATATATCAGCCCCAGCATTTT	CAWSFLGIYQPQHF
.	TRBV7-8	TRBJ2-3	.	TGTGCCAGCAGCTTACTTCGTGATACGCAGTATTTT	CASSLLRDTQYF
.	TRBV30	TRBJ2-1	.	TGTGCCTGGAGTGGCCTGACTACCCTCCCGGGGAATGAGCAGTTCTTC	CAWSGLTTLPGNEQFF
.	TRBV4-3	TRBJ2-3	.	TGCGCCAGCAGCCAAGCACTGGGCTCGTCGATTCATACGCAGTATTTT	CASSQALGSSIHTQYF
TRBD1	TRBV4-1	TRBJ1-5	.	TGCGCCAGCAGCCAAGAGAGTACGCGGACAGGGGGCTCTGAGCCCCAGCATTTT	CASSQESTRTGGSEPQHF
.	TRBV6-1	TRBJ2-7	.	TGTGCCAGCAGTCCAGGAGGGACAGCCTACGAGCAGTACTTC	CASSPGGTAYEQYF
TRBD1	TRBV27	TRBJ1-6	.	TGTGCCAGCAGTTTAGTCAGGGGGTCACCCCTCCACTTT	CASSLVRGSPLHF
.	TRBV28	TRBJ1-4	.	TGTGCCAGCACTTTTTTCAGCCCCGGAGTTAATGAAAAACTGTTTTTT	CASTFFSPGVNEKLFF
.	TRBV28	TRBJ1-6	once	TGTGCCAGCAGTTATGCCCGGGGACTTTATAATTCACCCCTCCACTTT	CASSYARGLYNSPLHF
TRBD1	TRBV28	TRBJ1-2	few	TGTGCCAGCAGGATCGGACAGGGGTTTGGCTACACCTTC	CASRIGQGFGYTF
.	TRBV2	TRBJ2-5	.	TGTGCCAGCAGGGCGGGAGAGACCCAGTACTTC	CASRAGETQYF
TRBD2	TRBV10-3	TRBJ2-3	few	TGTGCCATCAGTGAGGTAGCGGGGGGCGGAAATACGCAGTATTTT	CAISEVAGGGNTQYF
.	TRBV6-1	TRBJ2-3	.	TGTGCCAGCAGTGAAGGGGCCCCCTCCACAGATACGCAGTATTTT	CASSEGAPSTDTQYF
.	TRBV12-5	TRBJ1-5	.	TGTGCTAGTGGCCCGGGGATCGGTCAGCCCCAGCATTTT	CASGPGIGQPQHF
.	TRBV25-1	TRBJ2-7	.	TGTGCCAGTGAACTAGACTACGAGCAGTACTTC	CASELDYEQYF
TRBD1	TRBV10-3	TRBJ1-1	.	TGTGCCATCAGGGGGACAGGGCGAGGCGGTGAAGCTTTCTTT	CAIRGTGRGGEAFF
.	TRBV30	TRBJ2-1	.	TGTGCCTGGACCGCGGGGCGCTCCTACAATGAGCAGTTCTTC	CAWTAGRSYNEQFF
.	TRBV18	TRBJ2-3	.	TGTGCCAGCTCACCACTCGGGGAGGATACGCAGTATTTT	CASSPLGEDTQYF
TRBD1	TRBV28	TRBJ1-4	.	TGTGCCAGCAGTCCCCAGACAGGGGGGGGTGAAAAACTGTTTTTT	CASSPQTGGGEKLFF
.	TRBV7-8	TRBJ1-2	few	TGTGCCACTTACTTAGCTAACTATGGCTACACCTTC	CATYLANYGYTF
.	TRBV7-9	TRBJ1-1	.	TGTGCCAGCAGCCCAGGGGTTGGTATGAACACTGAAGCTTTCTTT	CASSPGVGMNTEAFF
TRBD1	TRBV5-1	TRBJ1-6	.	TGCGCCAGCAGCTTGGTCAGGGGGATGACTTCACCCCTCCACTTT	CASSLVRGMTSPLHF
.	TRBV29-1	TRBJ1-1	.	TGCAGCGTTACCACACAGGCAAGTGGTGAAGCTTTCTTT	CSVTTQASGEAFF
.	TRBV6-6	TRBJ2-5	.	TGTGCCAGCAGTCACCTATTCTGGGAGACCCAGTACTTC	CASSHLFWETQYF
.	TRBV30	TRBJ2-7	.	TGTGCCTGGAGTGTACTGGCGCGGGTAACCTACGAGCAGTACTTC	CAWSVLARVTYEQYF
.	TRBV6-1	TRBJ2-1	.	TGTGCCAGCAGAATACTTGAAGCAGGGTCATCGTTCTTC	CASRILEAGSSFF
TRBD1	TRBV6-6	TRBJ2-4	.	TGTGCCAGCACTCGGGACAGGGGAATGGGCAAAAACATTCAGTACTTC	CASTRDRGMGKNIQYF
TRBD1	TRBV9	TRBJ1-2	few	TGTGCCAGCAGCCCTAGTCCCGGGACAGCGGGCTACACCTTC	CASSPSPGTAGYTF
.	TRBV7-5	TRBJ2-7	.	TGTGCCAGAAGCCCCCCGGGACTCTACCAAGATGGGCTAGCGGGGGGAGATCACGAGCAGTACTTC	CARSPPGLYQDGLAGGDHEQYF
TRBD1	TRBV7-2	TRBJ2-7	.	TGTGCCAGCAGGGGGACAGCCTCTCTGGGGGAGCAGTACTTC	CASRGTASLGEQYF
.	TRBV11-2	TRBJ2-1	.	TGTGCCAGCAGCTTAGATCCGACTAGTTACAATGAGCAGTTCTTC	CASSLDPTSYNEQFF
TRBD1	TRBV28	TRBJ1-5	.	TGTGCCAGCAGTTTATTGGGTGCAGGGGGCGCTTATAGCAATCAGCCCCAGCATTTT	CASSLLGAGGAYSNQPQHF
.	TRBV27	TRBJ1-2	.	TGTGCCAGCAGTTTATCCACTACGGGGGGAAGGTACACCTTC	CASSLSTTGGRYTF
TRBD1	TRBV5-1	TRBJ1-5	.	TGCGCCAGCAGTCTGGACAGGAATCAGCCCCAGCATTTT	CASSLDRNQPQHF
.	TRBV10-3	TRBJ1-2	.	TGTGCCATCAGTGAAAGTTCGGTCGGAGGTGGCTACACCTTC	CAISESSVGGGYTF
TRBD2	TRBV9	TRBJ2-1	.	TGTGCCAGCAGCGCTAGCGGGAGGGCCGAGAATGAGCAGTTCTTC	CASSASGRAENEQFF
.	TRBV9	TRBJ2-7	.	TGTGCCAGCAGCGGTAGAGCCTCCTACGAGCAGTACTTC	CASSGRASYEQYF